Listed below are T cell receptor beta chains from one sample, sequenced in a study of spatial heterogeneity in lung cancer. TCRdb processed the 5' RACE reads anew with MiXCR; each CDR3 protein has one entry. The repertoire holds roughly 8,000 distinct CDR3 sequences, with about 7.8% as singletons. Sequencing used PBMCs, obtained at surgery. These receptors all come from a female donor with early-stage non-small cell lung cancer. Both conserved end residues are part of each CDR3. D genes are given only for firm matches. Part of the rows lack a size; the others show once, few, many or a class for expanded clones.

CDR3nt: TGTGCCAGTAGTATTCTCACTAGCGGGAGTAACAATGAGCAGTTCTTC; CDR3aa: CASSILTSGSNNEQFF; v_gene: TRBV19; j_gene: TRBJ2-1; len: 16; d_gene: TRBD2; abundance: medium-sized
CDR3nt: TGCAGTGCTCTCCCCGATTCTAACTATGGCTACACCTTC; CDR3aa: CSALPDSNYGYTF; v_gene: TRBV20-1; j_gene: TRBJ1-2; len: 13; d_gene: NA; abundance: many
CDR3nt: TGTGCCAGCAGCTTGGGGACAGACACCGGGGAGCTGTTTTTT; CDR3aa: CASSLGTDTGELFF; v_gene: TRBV11-3; j_gene: TRBJ2-2; len: 14; d_gene: TRBD1; abundance: many
CDR3nt: TGTGCCAGCAGTGAAGCGCGGGGGGGCAACCAAGAGACCCAGTACTTC; CDR3aa: CASSEARGGNQETQYF; v_gene: TRBV6-1; j_gene: TRBJ2-5; len: 16; d_gene: TRBD2; abundance: many
CDR3nt: TGCGCCAGCAGTCAACCTAGCGGGAGACCGTATACGCAGTATTTT; CDR3aa: CASSQPSGRPYTQYF; v_gene: TRBV23-1; j_gene: TRBJ2-3; len: 15; d_gene: TRBD2; abundance: many
CDR3nt: TGTGCCAGCAGCCGGGGCGGATCGACAGGGGTCAATGAGCAGTTCTTC; CDR3aa: CASSRGGSTGVNEQFF; v_gene: TRBV12-3/TRBV12-4; j_gene: TRBJ2-1; len: 16; d_gene: TRBD1; abundance: many
CDR3nt: TGTGCCAGCAGCTTGATAGTTGCTACCTCTGGGGCCAACGTCCTGACTTTC; CDR3aa: CASSLIVATSGANVLTF; v_gene: TRBV5-8; j_gene: TRBJ2-6; len: 17; d_gene: NA; abundance: medium-sized
CDR3nt: TGTGCCAGCAGTATTGGGACTCCAGGGTACGAGCAGTACTTC; CDR3aa: CASSIGTPGYEQYF; v_gene: TRBV27; j_gene: TRBJ2-7; len: 14; d_gene: NA; abundance: few
CDR3nt: TGCAGCGTTACGAGCGGGACAGACCATAATGAAAAACTGTTTTTT; CDR3aa: CSVTSGTDHNEKLFF; v_gene: TRBV29-1; j_gene: TRBJ1-4; len: 15; d_gene: TRBD1; abundance: NA
CDR3nt: TGCGCCAGCCACGGACAGGGGGCCTCTGAAGCTTTCTTT; CDR3aa: CASHGQGASEAFF; v_gene: TRBV5-1; j_gene: TRBJ1-1; len: 13; d_gene: TRBD1; abundance: many
CDR3nt: TGTGCCAGCAGTCTGTTCACGGGCAGCGAGACCCAGTACTTC; CDR3aa: CASSLFTGSETQYF; v_gene: TRBV12-3/TRBV12-4; j_gene: TRBJ2-5; len: 14; d_gene: NA; abundance: few
CDR3nt: TGCAGTGCTGTCATGAACACTGAAGCTTTCTTT; CDR3aa: CSAVMNTEAFF; v_gene: TRBV20-1; j_gene: TRBJ1-1; len: 11; d_gene: NA; abundance: many
CDR3nt: TGTGCCACCAGTGGGGACAGCTATGGCTACACCTTC; CDR3aa: CATSGDSYGYTF; v_gene: TRBV24-1; j_gene: TRBJ1-2; len: 12; d_gene: TRBD1; abundance: few
CDR3nt: TGCAGTGCTAGAGCTCTACAGGGTAGCAATCAGCCCCAGCATTTT; CDR3aa: CSARALQGSNQPQHF; v_gene: TRBV20-1; j_gene: TRBJ1-5; len: 15; d_gene: NA; abundance: many
CDR3nt: TGCAGTGCACGGCGACTAGCGGAGATCCACAATGAGCAGTTCTTC; CDR3aa: CSARRLAEIHNEQFF; v_gene: TRBV20-1; j_gene: TRBJ2-1; len: 15; d_gene: TRBD2; abundance: many
CDR3nt: TGTGCCAGCTCACCACCGGGGAATCGGCACACTGAAGCTTTCTTT; CDR3aa: CASSPPGNRHTEAFF; v_gene: TRBV18; j_gene: TRBJ1-1; len: 15; d_gene: NA; abundance: many
CDR3nt: TGTGCCAGCACACCTAACTGGGACACCGAGAGCTCCTACGAGCAGTACTTC; CDR3aa: CASTPNWDTESSYEQYF; v_gene: TRBV27; j_gene: TRBJ2-7; len: 17; d_gene: NA; abundance: many
CDR3nt: TGTGCCAGCAGTTACTCGCAGACAGGTCCTAACTATGGCTACACCTTC; CDR3aa: CASSYSQTGPNYGYTF; v_gene: TRBV6-6; j_gene: TRBJ1-2; len: 16; d_gene: NA; abundance: many
CDR3nt: TGTGCCAGCAGAAAGAGCGGGAGCCGAAGAGAGACCCAGTACTTC; CDR3aa: CASRKSGSRRETQYF; v_gene: TRBV6-2/TRBV6-3; j_gene: TRBJ2-5; len: 15; d_gene: TRBD2; abundance: many
CDR3nt: TGTGCCAGCAACATAGCGGGGGGATCCTACGAGCAGTACTTC; CDR3aa: CASNIAGGSYEQYF; v_gene: TRBV6-2/TRBV6-3; j_gene: TRBJ2-7; len: 14; d_gene: TRBD2; abundance: medium-sized
CDR3nt: TGTGCCAGCAGTTACACAGCCTTGGGGAATTCACCCCTCCACTTT; CDR3aa: CASSYTALGNSPLHF; v_gene: TRBV6-5; j_gene: TRBJ1-6; len: 15; d_gene: NA; abundance: NA
CDR3nt: TGCAGCGTTGAAGGACCAGGACAGGTCTATGGCTACACCTTC; CDR3aa: CSVEGPGQVYGYTF; v_gene: TRBV29-1; j_gene: TRBJ1-2; len: 14; d_gene: TRBD1; abundance: many
CDR3nt: TGCGCCAGCAGCCTGAACCGACTAGCGGGAGGCAATGAGCAGTTCTTC; CDR3aa: CASSLNRLAGGNEQFF; v_gene: TRBV5-1; j_gene: TRBJ2-1; len: 16; d_gene: TRBD2; abundance: many
CDR3nt: TGTGCCAGCAGCTTGGGGGCGGGGCCCCCCTACGAGCAGTACTTC; CDR3aa: CASSLGAGPPYEQYF; v_gene: TRBV5-4; j_gene: TRBJ2-7; len: 15; d_gene: NA; abundance: many
CDR3nt: TGCGCCAGCAGCTCCGGCCTTTCGACAGACAATCAGCCCCAGCATTTT; CDR3aa: CASSSGLSTDNQPQHF; v_gene: TRBV5-1; j_gene: TRBJ1-5; len: 16; d_gene: NA; abundance: medium-sized
CDR3nt: TGTGCCAGCAGCTTATGGGCTAGCCATGAGCAGTTCTTC; CDR3aa: CASSLWASHEQFF; v_gene: TRBV7-6; j_gene: TRBJ2-1; len: 13; d_gene: NA; abundance: NA
CDR3nt: TGTGCCAGCAGCCAAGGTGTAAACACAGATACGCAGTATTTT; CDR3aa: CASSQGVNTDTQYF; v_gene: TRBV3-1; j_gene: TRBJ2-3; len: 14; d_gene: NA; abundance: medium-sized
CDR3nt: TGCAGTGCTAGGTCCCGGATCTACGAGCAGTACTTC; CDR3aa: CSARSRIYEQYF; v_gene: TRBV20-1; j_gene: TRBJ2-7; len: 12; d_gene: NA; abundance: many
CDR3nt: TGTGCCAGCAGCTTGCCCCCGGCACAGGGGACTGAAAAACTGTTTTTT; CDR3aa: CASSLPPAQGTEKLFF; v_gene: TRBV5-6; j_gene: TRBJ1-4; len: 16; d_gene: TRBD1; abundance: few
CDR3nt: TGTGCAAGTCGCTTAGAGACAGCCTTAATGATTGGAAAACTGTTTTTT; CDR3aa: CASRLETALMIGKLFF; v_gene: TRBV12-2; j_gene: TRBJ1-4; len: 16; d_gene: NA; abundance: NA